This TCR beta chain is drawn from a study of technical replicates of blood from several donors. Germline-derived CDR1 and CDR2 are MNHEY and SMNVEV (reference sequence). V was clipped by 4 bases and J by 3 bases; unmatched bases: 5. This CDR3 is 15 amino acids long. Profiling relied on immunoSEQ multiplex PCR, and the TCRdb table lists in-frame clones only, not all of them. This repertoire shows just over 75,000 clones, 85% to 95% found once; its top ten account for over 0.4%. The sequencing input was T cells isolated from PBMCs. The clonotype originates from a human donor in good health. The J gene is TRBJ2-3, the V gene TRBV27; TRBD2 matches 9 bases. The CDR3 here is CASSYSGRGTDTQYF. In DNA, the CDR3 is TGTGCCAGCAGTTATAGCGGGAGAGGTACAGATACGCAGTATTTT.